This TCR beta chain was observed in a study of blood T cell repertoires in COVID-19. Study-level information: Acute-phase and convalescent COVID-19 samples originated in the United States, Italy and Spain.

As processed by the authors: Nucleated cell number was recorded as an estimate derived from reference gene primer amplification. Data came from immunoSEQ multiplex PCR; TCRdb stores just in-frame clones and leaves some out. Clone size and V and J calls were adopted from that table, with D and trimming inferred from the DNA. The table records around 390,000 clones, around nine tenths of them present only once. Those enrolled, adults aged roughly 18 to 89 years, came from about two dozen US areas. The CDR3 extends over 16 amino acids. Germline V gene lookup returns CDR1 SGHTS and CDR2 YDEGEE. The germline V and J ends were trimmed by 3 bases and 6 bases, with 21 bases remaining between them.

The specimen sequenced was PBMCs or T cells enriched from blood (not recorded which). The sequence derives from a woman aged 45-59 years who had recovered from COVID-19. The gene calls are TRBV5-8 and TRBJ1-2; D is possibly TRBD1 (5 bases). Here the CDR3 DNA reads TGTGCCAGCAGCTGGGTGTCAGGGAGGCCCTTCGATGGCTACACCTTC. Residues: CASSWVSGRPFDGYTF.